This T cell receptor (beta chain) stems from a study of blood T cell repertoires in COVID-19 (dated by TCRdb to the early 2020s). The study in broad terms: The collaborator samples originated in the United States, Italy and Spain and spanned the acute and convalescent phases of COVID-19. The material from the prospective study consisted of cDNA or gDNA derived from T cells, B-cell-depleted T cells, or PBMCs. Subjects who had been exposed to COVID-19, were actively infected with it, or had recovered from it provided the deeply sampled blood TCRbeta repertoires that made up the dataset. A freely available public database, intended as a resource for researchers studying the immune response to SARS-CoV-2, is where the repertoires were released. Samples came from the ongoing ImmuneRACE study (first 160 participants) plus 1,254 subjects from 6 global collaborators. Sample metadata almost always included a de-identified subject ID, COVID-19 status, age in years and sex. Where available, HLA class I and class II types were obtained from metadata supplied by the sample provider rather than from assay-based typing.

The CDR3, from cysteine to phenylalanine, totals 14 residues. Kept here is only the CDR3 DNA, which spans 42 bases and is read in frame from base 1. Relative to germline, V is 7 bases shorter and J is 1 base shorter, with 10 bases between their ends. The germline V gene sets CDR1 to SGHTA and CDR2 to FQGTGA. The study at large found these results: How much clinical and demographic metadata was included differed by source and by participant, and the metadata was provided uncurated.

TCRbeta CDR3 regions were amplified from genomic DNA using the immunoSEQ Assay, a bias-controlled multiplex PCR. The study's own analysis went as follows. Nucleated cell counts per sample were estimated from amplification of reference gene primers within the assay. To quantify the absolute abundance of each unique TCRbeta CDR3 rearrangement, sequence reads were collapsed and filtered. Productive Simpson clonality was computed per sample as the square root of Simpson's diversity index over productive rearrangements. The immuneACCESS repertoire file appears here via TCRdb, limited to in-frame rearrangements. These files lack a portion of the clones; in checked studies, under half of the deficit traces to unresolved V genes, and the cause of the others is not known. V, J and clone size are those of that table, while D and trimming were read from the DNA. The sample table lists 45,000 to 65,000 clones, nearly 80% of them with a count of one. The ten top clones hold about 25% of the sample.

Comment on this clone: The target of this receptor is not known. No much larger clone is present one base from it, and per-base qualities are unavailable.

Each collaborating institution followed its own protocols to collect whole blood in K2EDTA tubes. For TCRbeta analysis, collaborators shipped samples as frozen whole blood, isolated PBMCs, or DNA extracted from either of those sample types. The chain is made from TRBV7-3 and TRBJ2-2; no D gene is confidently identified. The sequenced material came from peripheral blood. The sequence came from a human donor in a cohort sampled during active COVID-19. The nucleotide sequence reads TGTGCCAGCACCCTTTCGGGGAACACCGGGGAGCTGTTTTTT. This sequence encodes CASTLSGNTGELFF.